The entry that follows covers one TCR beta chain sequence. These data are taken from a study of T cell changes during pregnancy in multiple sclerosis. The CDR3 loop spans 15 amino acids. V lost 2 bases to trimming and J lost 10 bases; unmatched junction nucleotides: 7. Germline loops: CDR1 SGHTA, CDR2 FQGTGA. Profiled with immunoSEQ multiplex PCR; TCRdb holds only in-frame clones, not every one. This sample has about 67,000 clones, with about 90% found just once. The starting material was peripheral blood, obtained in the first trimester of pregnancy. The chain joins TRBV7-3 to TRBJ2-1; 11 positions agree with TRBD2. This TCR was recovered from a female donor with multiple sclerosis, enrolled in a pregnancy study. CDR3 sequence (DNA): TGTGCCAGCAGCTTAGTACTAGCGGGGGCAAGGGAGCAGTTCTTC. It translates to CASSLVLAGAREQFF. Full variable domain (missing parts from reference TRBV7-3 and TRBJ2-1): GAGVSQTPSNKVTEKGKYVELRCDPISGHTALYWYRQSLGQGPEFLIYFQGTGAADDSGLPNDRFFAVRPEGSVSTLKIQRTERGDSAVYLCASSLVLAGAREQFFGPGTRLTVL.